The present T cell receptor (beta chain) was sequenced within a study of CD8 T cells in ankylosing spondylitis. Broader study findings: In peripheral blood, disease-linked CD8+ clones occurred at relatively low frequencies. What seemed typical of ankylosing spondylitis blood was a TCR beta motif built from roughly eight highly homologous variants.

TCRdb reprocessed the 5' RACE reads with MiXCR, giving one entry per CDR3 protein. The sample has some 270,000 distinct CDR3 sequences, over 15% seen once; the top ten hold roughly a third. Deletions cut 6 bases from V and 8 bases from J, with 13 bases between. The V gene's germline CDR1 is MNHEY and CDR2 SMNVEV (reference sequence). CDR3 size: 13 residues. With regard to this clonotype: Antigen specificity is unknown.

The sequence was obtained from a male donor with ankylosing spondylitis or in good health (not recorded which). Sequencing was carried out using blood, either unsorted or a sorted T cell fraction (not recorded which). This chain connects TRBV27 to TRBJ2-2, with unresolved D. CDR3 loop: CASSPTGWGELFF. As DNA, the CDR3 is TGTGCCAGCAGCCCTACCGGGTGGGGGGAGCTGTTTTTT.